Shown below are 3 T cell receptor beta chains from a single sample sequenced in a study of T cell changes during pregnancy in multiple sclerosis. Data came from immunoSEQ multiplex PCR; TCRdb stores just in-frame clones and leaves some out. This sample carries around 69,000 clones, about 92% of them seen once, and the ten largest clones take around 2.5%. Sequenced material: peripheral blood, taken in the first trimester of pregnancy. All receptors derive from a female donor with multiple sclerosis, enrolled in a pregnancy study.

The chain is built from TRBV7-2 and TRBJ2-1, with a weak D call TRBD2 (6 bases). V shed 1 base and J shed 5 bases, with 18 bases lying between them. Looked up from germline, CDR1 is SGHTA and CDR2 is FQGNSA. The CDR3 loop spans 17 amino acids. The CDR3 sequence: CASSLDVGSRANNEQFF. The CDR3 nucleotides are TGTGCCAGCAGCTTAGACGTCGGGAGCCGGGCGAACAATGAGCAGTTCTTC.

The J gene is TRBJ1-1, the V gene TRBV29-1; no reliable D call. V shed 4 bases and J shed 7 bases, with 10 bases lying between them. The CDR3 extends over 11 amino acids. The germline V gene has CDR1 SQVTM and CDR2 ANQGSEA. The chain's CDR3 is CSVVVRDEAFF. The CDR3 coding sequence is TGCAGCGTTGTCGTGCGCGATGAAGCTTTCTTT.

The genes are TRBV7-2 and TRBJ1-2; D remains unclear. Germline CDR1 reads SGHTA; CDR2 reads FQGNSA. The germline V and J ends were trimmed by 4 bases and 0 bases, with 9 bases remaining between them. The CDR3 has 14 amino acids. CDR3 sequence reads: CASSSDGANYGYTF. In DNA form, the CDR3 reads TGTGCCAGCAGCTCGGACGGGGCTAACTATGGCTACACCTTC. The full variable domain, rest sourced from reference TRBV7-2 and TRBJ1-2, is GAGVSQSPSNKVTEKGKDVELRCDPISGHTALYWYRQSLGQGLEFLIYFQGNSAPDKSGLPSDRFSAERTGGSVSTLTIQRTQQEDSAVYLCASSSDGANYGYTFGSGTRLTVV.